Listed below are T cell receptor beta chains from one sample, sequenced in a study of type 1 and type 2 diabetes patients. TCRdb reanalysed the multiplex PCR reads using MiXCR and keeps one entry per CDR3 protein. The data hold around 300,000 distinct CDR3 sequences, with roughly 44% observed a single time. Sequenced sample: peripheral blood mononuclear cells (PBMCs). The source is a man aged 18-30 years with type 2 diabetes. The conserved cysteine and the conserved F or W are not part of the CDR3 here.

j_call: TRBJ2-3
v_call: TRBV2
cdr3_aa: ARGASTDTQY

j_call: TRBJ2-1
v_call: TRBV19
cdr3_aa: ASTTSGGDNEQF

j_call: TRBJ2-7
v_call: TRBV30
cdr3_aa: AIGTSGLSYEQY

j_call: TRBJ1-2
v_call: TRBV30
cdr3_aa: AWSIGTGSGYT

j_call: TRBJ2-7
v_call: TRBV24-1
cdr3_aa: ATQGGNYEQY

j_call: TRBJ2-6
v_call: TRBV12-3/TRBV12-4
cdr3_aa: ASRPGAAGANVLT

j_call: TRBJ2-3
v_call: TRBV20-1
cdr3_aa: SARGVSRSTDTQY

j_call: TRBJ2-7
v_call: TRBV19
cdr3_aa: ASSIDETGGIKQY

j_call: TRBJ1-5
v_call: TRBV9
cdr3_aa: ASSVGGSPHQPQH

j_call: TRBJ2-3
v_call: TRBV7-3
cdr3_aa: ASSQVLLLDTQY

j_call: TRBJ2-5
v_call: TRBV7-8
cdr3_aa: ASSLVTSRGN

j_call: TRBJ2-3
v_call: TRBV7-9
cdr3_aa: AETGIREDDAQY

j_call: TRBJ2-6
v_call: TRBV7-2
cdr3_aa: ASSLWRGSGANVLT

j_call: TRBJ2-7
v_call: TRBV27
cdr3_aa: ASSLQGVHEQY

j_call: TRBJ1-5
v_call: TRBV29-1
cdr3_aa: SVVEGRLGTQH

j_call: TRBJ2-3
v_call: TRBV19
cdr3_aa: ASSVAGLALTSTGTQY

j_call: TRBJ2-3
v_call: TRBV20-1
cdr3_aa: SVPGLAATGTQY

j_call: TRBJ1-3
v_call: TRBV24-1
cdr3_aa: ATSDRDRGVVLLNSSGNTIY

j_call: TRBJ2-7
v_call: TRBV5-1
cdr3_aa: ASSFGTFYEQY

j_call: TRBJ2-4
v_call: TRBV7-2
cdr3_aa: ASSAGLAGGLDIQY

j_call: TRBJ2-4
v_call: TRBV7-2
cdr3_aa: ASSLERIKNIQY

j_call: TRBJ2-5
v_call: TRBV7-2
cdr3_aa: ASSRTGGGGQETQY

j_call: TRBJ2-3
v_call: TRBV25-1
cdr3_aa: ASSEGEGGADTQY

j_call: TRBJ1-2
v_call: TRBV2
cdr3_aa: ASNDRGGYT

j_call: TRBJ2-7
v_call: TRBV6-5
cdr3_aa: ASRARRDTFYEQY

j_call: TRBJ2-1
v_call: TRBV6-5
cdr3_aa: ASRPGPEGLYDNEQF

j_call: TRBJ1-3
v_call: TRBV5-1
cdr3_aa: ASSLGAGGNTIY

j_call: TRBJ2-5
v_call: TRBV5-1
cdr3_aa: ASSHGTVSQETQY

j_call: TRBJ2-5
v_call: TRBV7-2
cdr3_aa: ASRKGTHQETQY

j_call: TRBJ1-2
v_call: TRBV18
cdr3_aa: ASSIEGSGGYT

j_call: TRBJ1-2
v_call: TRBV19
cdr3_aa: ASSMDLGNYGYT

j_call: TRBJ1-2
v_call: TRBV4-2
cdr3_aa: ASSQDGKIGGTNYGYT

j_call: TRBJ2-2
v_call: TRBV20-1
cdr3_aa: SGGANTGELF

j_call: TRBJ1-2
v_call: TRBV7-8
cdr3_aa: ASSFGGHGYT

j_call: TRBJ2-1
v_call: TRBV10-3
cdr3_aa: AISDIASGRAKSEQF

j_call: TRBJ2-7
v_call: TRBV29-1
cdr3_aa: SVRTSGHRSYEQY

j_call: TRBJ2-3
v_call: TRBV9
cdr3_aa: ASSYASGREDTQY

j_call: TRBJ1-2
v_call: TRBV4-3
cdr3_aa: ASSQGLGRTGIHYGYT

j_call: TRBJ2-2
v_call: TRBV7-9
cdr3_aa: ASSLDSYTGELF

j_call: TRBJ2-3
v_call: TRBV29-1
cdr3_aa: SVEGSGTTDTQY

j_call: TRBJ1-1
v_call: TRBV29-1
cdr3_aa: SEMDRTNTEAF

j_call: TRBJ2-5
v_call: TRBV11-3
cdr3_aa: ASSPGLAGLQETQY

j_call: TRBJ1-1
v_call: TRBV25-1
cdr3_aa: ASSAMMPTEAF

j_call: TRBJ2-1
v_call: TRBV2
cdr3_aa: ASSETGAGLDDPNEQF

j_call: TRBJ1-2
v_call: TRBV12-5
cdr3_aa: ASGLDSPNYGYT

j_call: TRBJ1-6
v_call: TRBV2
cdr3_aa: ASSLLTTQSPLH

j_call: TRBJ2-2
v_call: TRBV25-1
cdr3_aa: ASSVLAGGPHTGELF

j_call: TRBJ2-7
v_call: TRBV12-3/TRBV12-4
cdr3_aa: ASSPAGGPNEQY

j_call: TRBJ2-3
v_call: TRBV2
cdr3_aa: ASSPLGTGLKDTQY

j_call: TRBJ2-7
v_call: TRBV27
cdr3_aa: ASSHAPDSSYEQY

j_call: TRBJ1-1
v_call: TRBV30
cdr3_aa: AWRLLRTEAF

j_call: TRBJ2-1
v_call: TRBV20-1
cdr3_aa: SARSKSGRGYNEQF

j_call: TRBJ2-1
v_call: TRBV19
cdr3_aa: ASSVQWTSYNEQF

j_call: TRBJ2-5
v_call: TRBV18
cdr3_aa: ASRGLTGTTQY

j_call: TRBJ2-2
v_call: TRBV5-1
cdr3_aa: ASSLESAGALF